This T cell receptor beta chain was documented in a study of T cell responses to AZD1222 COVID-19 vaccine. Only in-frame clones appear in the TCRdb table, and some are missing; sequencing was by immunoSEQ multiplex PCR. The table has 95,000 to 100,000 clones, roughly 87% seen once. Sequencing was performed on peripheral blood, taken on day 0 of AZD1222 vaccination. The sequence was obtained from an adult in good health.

CDR3 amino acids: CSVKWGGRVEQYF. The CDR3 DNA sequence: TGCAGCGTCAAATGGGGAGGCAGGGTCGAGCAGTACTTC. The chain recombines TRBV29-1 with TRBJ2-7; possible D gene TRBD2, 6 bases. CDR3 length: 13 amino acids. V gave up 6 bases and J gave up 6 bases, with 18 bases separating them. From germline, CDR1 is SQVTM and CDR2 ANQGSEA.